The 18 T cell receptor beta chains presented below share a single source sample, sequenced in a study of technical replicates of blood from a few donors (dated by TCRdb to about 2017). Libraries were built with the immunoSEQ multiplex PCR assay. TCRdb carries this immuneACCESS record with in-frame sequences only. Its versions omit some clonotypes, under half of them owing to an unresolved V gene in the studies checked, with the rest unexplained. Present in this sample are about 73,000 clones, approximately 91% of which were seen just once. 4.7% of the sample goes to the ten largest clones. Input material: PBMCs. The receptors were sampled from a human donor in good health. Some clones in this sample may be carry-over from other donors' samples.

The chain links TRBV30 to TRBJ2-2, with a tentative D call TRBD1 (6 bases). The CDR3 is made up of 18 amino acids. Germline V lookup: CDR1 GTSNPN, CDR2 SVGIG (reference sequence). Trimming took 0 bases from V and 5 from J, leaving 22 bases between them. The CDR3 DNA reads TGTGCCTGGAGTGTGTTGGGGGCGGTGAATTTGGGAACCGGGGAGCTGTTTTTT. This translates into CAWSVLGAVNLGTGELFF.

V usage is TRBV5-1 and J usage is TRBJ2-2; 10 bases are shared with TRBD1. Germline V gives CDR1 SGHRS, CDR2 YFSETQ. The CDR3 extends over 17 amino acids. The trim removed 5 bases at V and 1 base at J, leaving 8 bases unmatched. Here the CDR3 DNA reads TGCGCCAGCAGTTACAAAAGGACAGGGGGGAACACCGGGGAGCTGTTTTTT. Translation gives CASSYKRTGGNTGELFF. Using reference TRBV5-1 and TRBJ2-2 for the parts outside the CDR3, the full variable domain is KAGVTQTPRYLIKTRGQQVTLSCSPISGHRSVSWYQQTPGQGLQFLFEYFSETQRNKGNFPGRFSGRQFSNSRSEMNVSTLELGDSALYLCASSYKRTGGNTGELFFGEGSRLTVL.

The chain is built from TRBV6-6 and TRBJ1-2; D might be TRBD1 (6 bases). CDR1 is MNHNY, CDR2 SVGAGI, per germline (reference sequence). The CDR3 has 14 residues. Trimming stripped 6 bases from V and 3 bases from J, with 14 bases between. This CDR3 is CASSRQAIDYGYTF. The DNA for the CDR3 is TGTGCCAGCAGCCGACAGGCCATCGACTATGGCTACACCTTC.

This clone was seen only once. The V and J genes are TRBV5-6 and TRBJ1-2; 10 bases are a match to TRBD1. The junction had 7 bases not matched to a gene; V was cut back by 4 bases and J by 4 bases. In germline, CDR1 is SGHDT, CDR2 YYEEEE. The CDR3 spans 15 residues. CDR3 region: CASSPGTGVSYGYTF. CDR3 sequence (DNA): TGTGCCAGCAGCCCGGGGACAGGGGTTAGCTATGGCTACACCTTC.

This clone has only a few counts. The V gene is TRBV5-5, the J gene TRBJ2-2; 7 nucleotides match TRBD1. V was clipped by 6 bases and J by 6 bases; unmatched bases: 5. The CDR3 contains 13 residues. Germline CDR1 is SGHKS and CDR2 is YYEKEE (reference sequence). CDR3 in DNA: TGTGCCAGCAAGAACAGGGGCCCCGGGGAGCTGTTTTTT. It translates to CASKNRGPGELFF.

This chain uses TRBV6-5 with TRBJ1-6; D possibly corresponds to TRBD1 (6 bases). The germline V gene has CDR1 MNHEY and CDR2 SVGAGI. V lost 0 bases to trimming and J lost 10 bases, with 13 bases between them. The CDR3 consists of 15 residues. In DNA, the CDR3 is TGTGCCAGCAGTTACTCTCTGGACAGAACATCACCCCTCCACTTT. Translated: CASSYSLDRTSPLHF.

This chain joins TRBV29-1 and TRBJ2-1; perhaps TRBD1 as D (6 bases). V was trimmed by 4 bases and J by 3 bases, leaving 13 bases between them. CDR3 length equals 14 residues. Germline V gene sequence: CDR1 SQVTM, CDR2 ANQGSEA. The CDR3 DNA reads TGCAGCGTTGTGGGTGGGGGCAGCTACAATGAGCAGTTCTTC. Translating it yields CSVVGGGSYNEQFF.

This sequence joins TRBV5-1 and TRBJ2-5; 8 bases line up with TRBD2. Trimming at V came to 0 bases and at J to 7 bases, leaving 8 bases not matched to a gene. Germline V gives CDR1 SGHRS, CDR2 YFSETQ. The CDR3 is made up of 15 amino acids. CDR3 sequence (DNA): TGCGCCAGCAGCTTGGCCGAGCGGGGGTTTGTGACCCAGTACTTC. Amino acid sequence: CASSLAERGFVTQYF.

The V call is TRBV10-3, the J call TRBJ1-2, with D unresolved. The CDR3 runs 16 residues. Deletions cut 0 bases from V and 3 bases from J, with 14 bases between. In germline, CDR1 is ENHRY, CDR2 SYGVKD. The CDR3 region is CAISESMGGEYYGYTF. The DNA of the CDR3 is TGTGCCATCAGTGAGTCCATGGGAGGAGAGTACTATGGCTACACCTTC.

The rearrangement links TRBV15 to TRBJ1-4; D not resolved. CDR3 length: 12 amino acids. Trimming took 5 bases from V and 5 from J, leaving 6 bases between them. The germline V gene encodes CDR1 LNHNV and CDR2 YYDKDF (reference sequence). This CDR3 is CATSAGNEKLFF. CDR3 DNA sequence: TGTGCCACCAGCGCGGGGAATGAAAAACTGTTTTTT.

This clone was seen only once. The J gene is TRBJ1-4, the V gene TRBV10-3; TRBD1 might be the D (6 bases). Germline V gene lookup returns CDR1 ENHRY and CDR2 SYGVKD. This CDR3 spans 14 amino acids. V gave up 2 bases and J gave up 8 bases, with 12 bases separating them. The CDR3 nucleotides are TGTGCCATCAGTGAGACAGGGAGTCGGGAAAAACTGTTTTTT. Translation: CAISETGSREKLFF.

The rearrangement links TRBV7-9 to TRBJ2-1; a possible D gene is TRBD2 (6 bases). V shed 3 bases and J shed 9 bases, with 6 bases lying between them. The CDR3 is made up of 11 amino acids. Per the germline V gene, CDR1 is SEHNR and CDR2 is FQNEAQ (reference sequence). CDR3 sequence (DNA): TGTGCCAGCAGCTTCGGGGGTGAGCAGTTCTTC. It yields the protein CASSFGGEQFF.

The rearrangement uses TRBV4-1 and TRBJ1-2, with a tentative D call TRBD1 (5 bases). Germline V gene lookup returns CDR1 MGHRA and CDR2 YSYEKL. V dropped 3 bases and J dropped 8 bases, with 22 bases sitting between them. The CDR3 contains 16 residues. CDR3 DNA: TGCGCCAGCAGCCAGACCCTCGGACGGGCCCGGGGGGGCTACACCTTC. Amino acid sequence: CASSQTLGRARGGYTF.

The chain recombines TRBV7-3 with TRBJ2-5; TRBD1 might be the D (5 bases). The V end was cut by 2 bases, the J end by 1 base, with 5 bases between. The CDR3 is made up of 13 amino acids. CDR1 is SGHTA, CDR2 FQGTGA, per germline. CDR3 protein: CASSLQGQETQYF. For the CDR3, the DNA is TGTGCCAGCAGCTTACAGGGCCAAGAGACCCAGTACTTC.

As DNA, the CDR3 is TGTGCCAGCAGCTTAATGGTGTATGAGATTGGGGAGCTGTTTTTT. This translates into CASSLMVYEIGELFF. The V call is TRBV7-3, the J call TRBJ2-2; D ambiguous. Germline values: CDR1 SGHTA, CDR2 FQGTGA. The CDR3 spans 15 residues. The V and J ends lost 1 base and 8 bases respectively, with 14 bases between them.

The CDR3 sequence: CASSQDRSGSSEQYF. The CDR3 bases are TGCGCCAGCAGCCAAGATAGGAGCGGTTCGAGCGAGCAGTACTTC. This chain connects TRBV4-3 to TRBJ2-7; tentative D call: TRBD2 (5 bases). Germline-derived CDR1 and CDR2 are LGHNA and YSLEER. Trimming shortened V by 0 bases and J by 6 bases, and 15 bases separated the two germline ends. CDR3 length: 15 residues.

CDR3 protein: CASGRSASGARYGYTF. CDR3 DNA sequence: TGCGCCAGCGGCCGGTCCGCGTCAGGGGCGCGCTATGGCTACACCTTC. The J gene is TRBJ1-2, the V gene TRBV23-1; perhaps TRBD1 as D (6 bases). TRBV23-1 has ORF status, its function being uncertain. The CDR3 contains 16 residues. V lost 8 bases, J lost 4 bases, and 23 bases lay in between.

The V and J genes are TRBV27 and TRBJ1-6, with 7 bases fitting TRBD1. Trimming cost V 5 bases and J 0 bases; bases outside gene matches: 7. The CDR3 has 17 amino acids. Germline CDR1 reads MNHEY; CDR2 reads SMNVEV (reference sequence). The CDR3 loop is CASSADRAPSYNSPLHF. CDR3 coding DNA: TGTGCCAGCAGTGCCGACAGGGCCCCCTCCTATAATTCACCCCTCCACTTT.